This TCR beta chain is from a study of type 1 regulatory T cells. Overall study context: T-allo10 is an in vitro-generated, Tr1-enriched CD4 T cell product specific for alloantigen.

MiXCR, applied by TCRdb to the reads, yields one record per CDR3 protein. The sample yields 60,000 to 70,000 distinct CDR3 sequences, nearly 50% seen once. Points from the study as a whole: Compared with non-type 1 regulatory T cells, type 1 regulatory T cells showed a more restricted TCR repertoire.

Germline CDR1 is SEHNR and CDR2 is FQNEAQ (reference sequence). This CDR3 is built from 11 residues. Trimming took 11 bases from V and 6 from J, leaving 11 bases between them. This clonotype came up once. Its specificity is not known. The J gene is TRBJ2-1, the V gene TRBV7-9, with D tentatively TRBD1 or TRBD2 (6 bases each). This receptor was identified in a human donor in good health. Sequenced: cultured non-Tr1 T cells, either the whole culture or a sorted T cell fraction (not recorded which). DNA of the CDR3: TGTGCCGGGGGGCAGACCAATGAGCAGTTCTTC. Translation gives CAGGQTNEQFF.